This TCR beta chain stems from a study of technical replicates of blood from several donors. Germline V gene sequence: CDR1 SNHLY, CDR2 FYNNEI. V lost 6 bases and J 2 bases, leaving 13 bases between the germline ends. This CDR3 comprises 14 residues. Method: immunoSEQ multiplex PCR; TCRdb's copy keeps in-frame clones and lacks some. The sample carries tens of thousands of clones, more than 95% recorded once. The chain is built from TRBV2 and TRBJ1-1; D not certain. The sequencing input was T cells isolated from PBMCs. This clonotype was obtained from a human donor in good health. This CDR3 reads CASSLTDPNTEAFF. CDR3 sequence (DNA): TGTGCCAGCAGCCTCACAGATCCAAACACTGAAGCTTTCTTT.